A single sample is the source of the 21 T cell receptor beta chains below, sequenced in a study of Ad26.COV2.S vaccination and SARS-CoV-2 variants. The treatment here: about 20 received Ad26.COV2.S at low or high dose, single or two shots; 5 received placebo; per-sample allocation not given. Collection of samples fell on day 63 after the first vaccine or placebo injection. Assay used: immunoSEQ multiplex PCR; TCRdb lists only in-frame clones, some missing. The sample lists around 400,000 clones, around 90% occurring once. The specimen comprised peripheral blood, sampled in a trial of Ad26.COV2.S vaccine versus placebo. The receptor set was obtained from a person aged 18 to 65 who received the Ad26.COV2.S COVID-19 vaccine or a placebo.

This rearrangement joins TRBV9 to TRBJ2-7; 8 bases fit TRBD2. The length of the CDR3 is 14 residues. Trimming cost V 6 bases and J 2 bases; bases outside gene matches: 7. Germline loops: CDR1 SGDLS, CDR2 YYNGEE. In nucleotides, the CDR3 is TGTGCCAGCACCGGGGGGGCACATCCCTACGAGCAGTACTTC. It specifies CASTGGAHPYEQYF.

The gene calls are TRBV27 and TRBJ1-6; 7 nucleotides match TRBD1. J was trimmed by 13 bases and V by 5 bases; bases with no gene match: 11. Germline values: CDR1 MNHEY, CDR2 SMNVEV (reference sequence). The CDR3 is 14 residues long. The CDR3 region is CASSPGQVGEPLHF. The DNA for the CDR3 is TGTGCCAGCAGTCCCGGACAGGTTGGGGAGCCCCTCCACTTT.

The chain employs TRBV7-6 and TRBJ2-7, with 8 bases aligning to TRBD2. Looked up from germline, CDR1 is SGHVS and CDR2 is FNYEAQ. The V segment lost 1 base and the J segment 3 bases; nucleotides outside the gene matches: 17. This CDR3 region has 19 residues. CDR3 nucleotides: TGTGCCAGCAGCTTAGTCCCCGGCGGGAGGACCTCCCTCAACTACGAGCAGTACTTC. Translation: CASSLVPGGRTSLNYEQYF.

The rearrangement links TRBV5-1 to TRBJ2-2, with 8 bases that match TRBD2. V was pared by 4 bases and J by 0 bases, with 5 bases of the junction left unmatched. Germline V gives CDR1 SGHRS, CDR2 YFSETQ. The CDR3 consists of 16 residues. The CDR3 bases are TGCGCCAGCAGCCTGCTGGGACTAGCGAACACCGGGGAGCTGTTTTTT. The encoded protein is CASSLLGLANTGELFF.

This clone has just a few counts. The gene calls are TRBV6-5 and TRBJ1-5, with a tentative D call TRBD1 (6 bases). CDR3 size: 13 residues. V lost 2 bases and J 4 bases, leaving 6 bases between the germline ends. CDR1 and CDR2 (germline): MNHEY, SVGAGI. CDR3 bases: TGTGCCAGCAGTTACGACAGGAATCAGCCCCAGCATTTT. Translating gives CASSYDRNQPQHF.

The J gene is TRBJ1-3, the V gene TRBV18; D is undetermined. V was shortened by 0 bases and J by 0 bases, with 6 bases between the two germline ends. Germline CDR1 reads KGHSH; CDR2 reads LQKENI. This CDR3 contains 15 residues. The DNA for the CDR3 is TGTGCCAGCTCACCACCCGGCAGCTCTGGAAACACCATATATTTT. Its translation is CASSPPGSSGNTIYF. The whole variable domain, filled in from reference TRBV18 and TRBJ1-3, reads NAGVMQNPRHLVRRRGQEARLRCSPMKGHSHVYWYRQLPEEGLKFMVYLQKENIIDESGMPKERFSAEFPKEGPSILRIQQVVRGDSAAYFCASSPPGSSGNTIYFGEGSWLTVV.

V is TRBV7-2 and J is TRBJ1-2; D is perhaps TRBD1 (6 bases). The V gene lost 1 base and the J gene lost 6 bases, with 9 bases spanning the gap. Germline CDR1 and CDR2: SGHTA and FQGNSA. The CDR3 extends over 13 amino acids. The CDR3 is CASSLENRDGYTF. The CDR3 bases are TGTGCCAGCAGCTTAGAGAACAGGGATGGCTACACCTTC.

The V and J genes are TRBV6-1 and TRBJ2-3; D gene unclear. Trimming removed 4 bases at V and 3 bases at J, with 17 bases between. The CDR3 is 16 amino acids. Germline CDR1 is MNHNS and CDR2 is SASEGT. CDR3: CASSGREGARTDTQYF. The DNA of the CDR3 is TGTGCCAGCAGTGGACGAGAAGGAGCGCGGACAGATACGCAGTATTTT.

This clone was detected only once. The V and J genes are TRBV5-4 and TRBJ1-2; D is undetermined. In germline, CDR1 is SGHNT, CDR2 YYREEE (reference sequence). The CDR3 extends over 14 amino acids. Trimming took off 0 bases at V and 2 bases at J, with 8 bases between the two ends. CDR3 sequence: CASSLGQPNYGYTF. CDR3 DNA sequence: TGTGCCAGCAGCTTGGGGCAGCCCAACTATGGCTACACCTTC.

This clone has only a few counts. J is TRBJ2-7 and V is TRBV11-2; perhaps TRBD1 as D (5 bases). V was shortened by 1 base and J by 3 bases, with 10 bases between the two germline ends. The CDR3 length is 14 residues. CDR1 and CDR2 (germline): SGHAT, FQNNGV. CDR3 region: CASSLVPGIYEQYF. CDR3 nucleotides: TGTGCCAGCAGCTTAGTTCCAGGGATCTACGAGCAGTACTTC.

The rearrangement joins TRBV7-9 to TRBJ1-1, with unresolved D. The CDR3 consists of 14 residues. CDR1 and CDR2 (germline): SEHNR, FQNEAQ (reference sequence). Trimming shortened V by 2 bases and J by 1 base, and 8 bases separated the two germline ends. The chain's CDR3 is CASSLRAKNTEAFF. CDR3 coding DNA: TGTGCCAGCAGCTTAAGGGCCAAGAACACTGAAGCTTTCTTT.

This chain uses TRBV30 with TRBJ1-4, with TRBD1 matching over 7 bases. The J segment lost 7 bases and the V segment lost 0 bases, leaving 5 bases of the junction unmatched. Germline CDR1 and CDR2: GTSNPN and SVGIG (reference sequence). This CDR3 spans 14 amino acids. The DNA for the CDR3 is TGTGCCTGGAGTGTAGGAGGGGGCGGTGAAAAACTGTTTTTT. Protein sequence: CAWSVGGGGEKLFF.

This clone was recorded once. The chain employs TRBV6-6 and TRBJ1-1, with no clear D. The V and J ends lost 3 bases and 1 base respectively, with 12 bases between them. This CDR3 has 15 amino acids. CDR1 is MNHNY and CDR2 is SVGAGI in the germline V gene (reference sequence). The DNA for the CDR3 is TGTGCCAGCAGTTATTCTATGGACGGGAACACTGAAGCTTTCTTT. Translating it yields CASSYSMDGNTEAFF.

This rearrangement joins TRBV10-3 to TRBJ2-1; TRBD2 matches at 9 bases. Per germline, CDR1 ENHRY and CDR2 SYGVKD. This CDR3 comprises 14 residues. The junction had 10 bases not matched to a gene; V was cut back by 7 bases and J by 9 bases. CDR3 nucleotide sequence: TGTGCCATCAAAGTGGCGGGAGGGCCGGGTGAGCAGTTCTTC. Translation: CAIKVAGGPGEQFF.

CDR3: CASSPKLALSTDTQYF. The DNA for the CDR3 is TGTGCCAGCAGCCCAAAACTAGCGCTAAGCACAGATACGCAGTATTTT. This chain connects TRBV7-2 to TRBJ2-3; TRBD2 matches at 7 bases. This CDR3 is 16 amino acids long. V lost 5 bases to trimming and J lost 0 bases; unmatched junction nucleotides: 8. CDR1 and CDR2 (germline): SGHTA, FQGNSA.

The chain uses TRBV19 and TRBJ1-1; TRBD1 matches at 7 bases. The CDR3 length is 14 residues. Germline loops: CDR1 LNHDA, CDR2 SQIVND (reference sequence). The ends lost 2 bases at V and 6 bases at J; junction bases unmatched: 6. The CDR3 nucleotides are TGTGCCAGTAGTATAAAGGGGGCGGTTTCTGAAGCTTTCTTT. This sequence encodes CASSIKGAVSEAFF.

The J gene is TRBJ2-1, the V gene TRBV19; TRBD2 agrees at 10 bases. The CDR3 consists of 15 residues. Germline CDR1 reads LNHDA; CDR2 reads SQIVND (reference sequence). J gave up 4 bases and V 7 bases, and 7 bases lay outside the gene matches. CDR3 sequence reads: CASTFRTSGYNEQFF. The CDR3 region has the DNA TGTGCCAGTACATTCAGGACTAGCGGTTACAATGAGCAGTTCTTC. The full variable domain, its missing parts supplied by reference TRBV19 and TRBJ2-1, is DGGITQSPKYLFRKEGQNVTLSCEQNLNHDAMYWYRQDPGQGLRLIYYSQIVNDFQKGDIAEGYSVSREKKESFPLTVTSAQKNPTAFYLCASTFRTSGYNEQFFGPGTRLTVL.

The chain combines TRBV20-1 with TRBJ2-5; D not resolved. The CDR3 runs to 10 residues. Germline lookup yields CDR1 DFQATT and CDR2 SNEGSKA (reference sequence). CDR3 in DNA: TGCAGCCCATTGGGAGAGACCCAGTACTTC. It codes for CSPLGETQYF.

This chain uses TRBV18 with TRBJ2-1; 8 positions agree with TRBD2. CDR1 is KGHSH, CDR2 LQKENI, per germline. The CDR3 loop spans 16 amino acids. V trimming: 6 bases; J trimming: 0 bases; junction bases outside the gene matches: 7. CDR3 amino acids: CASSLPGTSSYNEQFF. Here the CDR3 DNA reads TGTGCCAGCTCCCTTCCCGGGACTAGCTCCTACAATGAGCAGTTCTTC.

The chain uses TRBV10-1 and TRBJ1-1; D unresolved. From germline, CDR1 is WNHNN and CDR2 SYGVQD (reference sequence). There are 14 residues in the CDR3. V dropped 5 bases and J dropped 6 bases, with 16 bases sitting between them. The DNA of the CDR3 is TGCGCCAGCAGTAATCGACCGGCCTCGGCTGAAGCTTTCTTT. It is translated as CASSNRPASAEAFF.

This sequence joins TRBV9 and TRBJ1-3; a weak D match, TRBD1 (6 bases). The CDR3 contains 16 residues. V lost 0 bases and J lost 4, with 14 bases in between. CDR1 and CDR2 from the germline V gene are SGDLS and YYNGEE. The DNA of the CDR3 is TGTGCCAGCAGCGTAGGTCTGGGGGCGCTCGGAAACACCATATATTTT. This translates into CASSVGLGALGNTIYF.